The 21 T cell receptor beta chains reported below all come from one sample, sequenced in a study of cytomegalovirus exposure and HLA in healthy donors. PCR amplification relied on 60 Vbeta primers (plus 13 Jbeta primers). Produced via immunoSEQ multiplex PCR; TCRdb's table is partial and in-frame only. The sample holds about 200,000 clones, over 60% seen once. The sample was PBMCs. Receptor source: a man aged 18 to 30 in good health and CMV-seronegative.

The CDR3 loop is CASSPDRGGPGYTF. For the CDR3, the DNA is TGTGCCAGCAGTCCGGACAGGGGAGGCCCTGGCTACACCTTC. V usage is TRBV5-4 and J usage is TRBJ1-2; 9 bases map to TRBD1. Trimming removed 5 bases from V and 7 bases from J; junction bases left unmatched: 9. The CDR3 runs 14 residues. Germline lookup yields CDR1 SGHNT and CDR2 YYREEE (reference sequence).

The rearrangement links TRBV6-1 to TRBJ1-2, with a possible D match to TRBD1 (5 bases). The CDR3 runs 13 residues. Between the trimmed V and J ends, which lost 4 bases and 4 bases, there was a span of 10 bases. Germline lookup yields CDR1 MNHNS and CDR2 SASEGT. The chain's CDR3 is CASSVTGIYGYTF. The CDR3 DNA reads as TGTGCCAGCAGTGTTACAGGTATCTATGGCTACACCTTC.

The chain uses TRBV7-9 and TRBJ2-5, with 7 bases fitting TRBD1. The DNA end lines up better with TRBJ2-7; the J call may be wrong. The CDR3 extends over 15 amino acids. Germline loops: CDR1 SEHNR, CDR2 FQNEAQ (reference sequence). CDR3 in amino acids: CASSSVLTGAAEQYF. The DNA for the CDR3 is TGTGCCAGCAGCTCCGTCCTCACAGGGGCGGCCGAGCAGTACTTC.

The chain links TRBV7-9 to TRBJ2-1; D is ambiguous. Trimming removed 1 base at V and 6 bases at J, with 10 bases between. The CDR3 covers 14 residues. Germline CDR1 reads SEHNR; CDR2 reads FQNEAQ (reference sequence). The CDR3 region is CASSLGSLVNEQFF. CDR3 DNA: TGTGCCAGCAGCTTAGGATCCCTAGTCAATGAGCAGTTCTTC.

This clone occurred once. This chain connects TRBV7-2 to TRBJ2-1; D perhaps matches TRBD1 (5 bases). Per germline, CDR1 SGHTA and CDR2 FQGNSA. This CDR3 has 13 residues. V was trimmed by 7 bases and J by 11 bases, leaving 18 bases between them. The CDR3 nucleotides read TGTGCCAGCACCTATAGGGGCCAGCAGAAGCAGTTCTTC. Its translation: CASTYRGQQKQFF.

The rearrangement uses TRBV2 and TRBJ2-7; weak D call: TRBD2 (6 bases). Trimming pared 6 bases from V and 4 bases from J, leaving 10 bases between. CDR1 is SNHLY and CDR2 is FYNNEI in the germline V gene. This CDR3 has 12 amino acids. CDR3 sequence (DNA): TGTGCCAGCAGCGGGGACTTTTACGAGCAGTACTTC. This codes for CASSGDFYEQYF.

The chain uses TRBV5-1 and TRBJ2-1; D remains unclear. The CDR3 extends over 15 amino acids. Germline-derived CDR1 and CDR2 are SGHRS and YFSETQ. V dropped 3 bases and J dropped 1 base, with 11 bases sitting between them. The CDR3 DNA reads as TGCGCCAGCAGCTCGTCGGGTCAGTCCTACAATGAGCAGTTCTTC. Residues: CASSSSGQSYNEQFF.

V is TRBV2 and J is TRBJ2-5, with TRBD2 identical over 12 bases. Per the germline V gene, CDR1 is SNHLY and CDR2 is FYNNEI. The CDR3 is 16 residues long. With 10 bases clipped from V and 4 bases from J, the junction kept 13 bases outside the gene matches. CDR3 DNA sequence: TGTGCCATCCAACGCGGACTAGCGGGAATAACAGAGACCCAGTACTTC. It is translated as CAIQRGLAGITETQYF.

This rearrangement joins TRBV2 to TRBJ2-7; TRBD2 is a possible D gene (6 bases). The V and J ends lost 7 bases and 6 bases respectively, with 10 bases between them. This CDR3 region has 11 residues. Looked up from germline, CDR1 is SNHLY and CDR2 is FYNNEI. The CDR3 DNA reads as TGTGCCAGCATTTTCGGGGGCGAGCAGTACTTC. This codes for CASIFGGEQYF.

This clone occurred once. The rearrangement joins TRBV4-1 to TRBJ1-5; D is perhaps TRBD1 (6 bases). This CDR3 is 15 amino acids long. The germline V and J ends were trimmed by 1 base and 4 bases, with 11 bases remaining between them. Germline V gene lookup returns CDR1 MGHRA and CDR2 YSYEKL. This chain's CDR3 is CASSQGSRGNQPQHF. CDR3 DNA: TGCGCCAGCAGCCAAGGTTCCAGGGGTAATCAGCCCCAGCATTTT.

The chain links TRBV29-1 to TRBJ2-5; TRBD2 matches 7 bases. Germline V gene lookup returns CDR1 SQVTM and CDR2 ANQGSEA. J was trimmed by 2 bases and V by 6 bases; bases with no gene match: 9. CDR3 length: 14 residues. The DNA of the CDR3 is TGCAGCGTAGAAAATCAGGGAGGGCAAGAGACCCAGTACTTC. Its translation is CSVENQGGQETQYF.

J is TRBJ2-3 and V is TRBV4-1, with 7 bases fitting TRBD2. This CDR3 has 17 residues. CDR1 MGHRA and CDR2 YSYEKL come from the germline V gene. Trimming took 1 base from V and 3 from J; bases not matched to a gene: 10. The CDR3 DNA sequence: TGCGCCAGCAGCCAAGTGCGCTCGAGCGGGACTACAGATACGCAGTATTTT. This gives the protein CASSQVRSSGTTDTQYF.

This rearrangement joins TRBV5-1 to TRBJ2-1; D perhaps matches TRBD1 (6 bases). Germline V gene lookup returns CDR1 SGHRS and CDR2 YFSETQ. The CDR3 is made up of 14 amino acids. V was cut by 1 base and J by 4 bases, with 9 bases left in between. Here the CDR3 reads CASSLRTVYNEQFF. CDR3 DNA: TGCGCCAGCAGCTTGAGGACAGTGTACAATGAGCAGTTCTTC.

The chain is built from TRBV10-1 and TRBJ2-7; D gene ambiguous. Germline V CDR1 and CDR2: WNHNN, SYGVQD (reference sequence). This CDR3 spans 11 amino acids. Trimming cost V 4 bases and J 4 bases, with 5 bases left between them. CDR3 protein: CASSGLYEQYF. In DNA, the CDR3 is TGCGCCAGCAGTGGACTTTACGAGCAGTACTTC.

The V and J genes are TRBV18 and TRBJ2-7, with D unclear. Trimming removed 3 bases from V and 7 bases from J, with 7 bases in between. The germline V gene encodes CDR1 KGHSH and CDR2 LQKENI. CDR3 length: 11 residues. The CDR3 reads CASSPEREQYF. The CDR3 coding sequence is TGTGCCAGCTCACCTGAGAGAGAGCAGTACTTC.

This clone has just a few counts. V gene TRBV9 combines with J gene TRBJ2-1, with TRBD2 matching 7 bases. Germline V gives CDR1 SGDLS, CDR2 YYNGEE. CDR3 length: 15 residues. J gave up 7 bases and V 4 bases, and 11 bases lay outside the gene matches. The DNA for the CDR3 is TGTGCCAGCAGCCCCCGACTAGCCGGGAGGAATGAGCAGTTCTTC. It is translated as CASSPRLAGRNEQFF.

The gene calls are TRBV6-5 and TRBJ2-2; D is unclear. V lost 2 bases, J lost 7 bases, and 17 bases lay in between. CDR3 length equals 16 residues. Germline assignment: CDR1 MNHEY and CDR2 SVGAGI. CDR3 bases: TGTGCCAGCAGTTACACGATCGAAACAGAACGCGGGGAGCTGTTTTTT. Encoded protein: CASSYTIETERGELFF.

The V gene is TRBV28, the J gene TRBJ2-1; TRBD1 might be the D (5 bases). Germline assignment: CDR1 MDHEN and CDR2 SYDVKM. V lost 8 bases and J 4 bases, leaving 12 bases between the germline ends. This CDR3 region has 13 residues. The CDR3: CASLGPSYNEQFF. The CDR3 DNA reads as TGTGCCAGCCTGGGGCCATCTTACAATGAGCAGTTCTTC.

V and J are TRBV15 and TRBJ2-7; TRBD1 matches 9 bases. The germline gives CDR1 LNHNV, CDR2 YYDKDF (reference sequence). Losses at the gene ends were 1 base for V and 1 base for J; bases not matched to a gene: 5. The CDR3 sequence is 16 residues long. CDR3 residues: CATSRGPTGGSYEQYF. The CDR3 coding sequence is TGTGCCACCAGCAGAGGCCCGACAGGGGGGTCCTACGAGCAGTACTTC.

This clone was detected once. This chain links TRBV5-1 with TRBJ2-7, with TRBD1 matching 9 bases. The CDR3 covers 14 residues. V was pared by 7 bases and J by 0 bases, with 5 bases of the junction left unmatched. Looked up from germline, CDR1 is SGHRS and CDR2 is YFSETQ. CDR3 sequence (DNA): TGCGCCAGCTCCGGGACAGGGATCTCCTACGAGCAGTACTTC. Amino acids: CASSGTGISYEQYF.

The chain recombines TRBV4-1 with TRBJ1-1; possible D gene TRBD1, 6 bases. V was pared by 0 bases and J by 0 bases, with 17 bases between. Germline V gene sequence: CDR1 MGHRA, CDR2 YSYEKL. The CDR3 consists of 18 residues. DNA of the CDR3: TGCGCCAGCAGCCAAGATGAAGTCGGGACAAGAATGAACACTGAAGCTTTCTTT. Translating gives CASSQDEVGTRMNTEAFF.